The 3 T cell receptor beta chains in this list originate from one sample, sequenced in a study of T cell responses to AZD1222 COVID-19 vaccine. TCRdb keeps only in-frame clones here, not all; method: immunoSEQ multiplex PCR. Of 100,000 to 120,000 clones listed, 82% are singletons. The sequenced sample was peripheral blood, obtained on day 0 of AZD1222 vaccination. Receptors were obtained from an adult in good health.

The chain links TRBV28 to TRBJ1-4; 9 nucleotides match TRBD1. From germline, CDR1 is MDHEN and CDR2 SYDVKM. This CDR3 spans 18 amino acids. The ends lost 7 bases at V and 15 bases at J; junction bases unmatched: 27. The CDR3 loop is CASNLGTGLFGGRSRLFF. The DNA of the CDR3 is TGTGCCAGCAATCTAGGGACAGGGTTGTTTGGAGGAAGGTCCAGATTGTTTTTT.

The chain has TRBV10-2 and TRBJ2-2; 10 bases are a match to TRBD2. J gave up 3 bases and V 2 bases, and 3 bases lay outside the gene matches. Germline V lookup: CDR1 WSHSY, CDR2 SAAADI. The CDR3 has 16 amino acids. In DNA, the CDR3 is TGCGCCAGCAGTGAGAGCGGGGGGGCCCACACCGGGGAGCTGTTTTTT. Protein: CASSESGGAHTGELFF.

The V gene is TRBV29-1, the J gene TRBJ1-5; TRBD1 matches at 9 bases. J gave up 5 bases and V 6 bases, and 17 bases lay outside the gene matches. Germline-derived CDR1 and CDR2 are SQVTM and ANQGSEA. The CDR3 spans 17 residues. The CDR3 sequence: CSVQGAPPSPPYQPQHF. Here the CDR3 DNA reads TGCAGCGTACAGGGGGCGCCCCCTTCGCCCCCTTATCAGCCCCAGCATTTT.